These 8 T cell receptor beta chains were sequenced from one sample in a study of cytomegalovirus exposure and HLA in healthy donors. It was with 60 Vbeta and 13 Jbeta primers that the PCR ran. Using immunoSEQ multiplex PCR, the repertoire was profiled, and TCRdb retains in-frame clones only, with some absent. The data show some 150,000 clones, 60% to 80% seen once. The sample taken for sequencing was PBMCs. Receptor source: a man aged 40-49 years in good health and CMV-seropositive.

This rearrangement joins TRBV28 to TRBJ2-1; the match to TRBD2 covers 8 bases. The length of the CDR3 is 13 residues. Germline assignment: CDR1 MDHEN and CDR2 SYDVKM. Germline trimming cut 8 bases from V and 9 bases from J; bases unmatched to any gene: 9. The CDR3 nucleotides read TGTGCCAGCGCGAACGGGGGGGGCGGTGAGCAGTTCTTC. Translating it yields CASANGGGGEQFF.

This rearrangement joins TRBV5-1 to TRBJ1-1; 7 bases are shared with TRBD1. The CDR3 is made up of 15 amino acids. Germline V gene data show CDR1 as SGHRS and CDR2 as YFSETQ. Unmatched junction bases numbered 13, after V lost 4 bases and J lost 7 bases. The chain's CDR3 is CASSPLADRDIEAFF. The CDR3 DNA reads TGCGCCAGCAGCCCCTTGGCTGACAGGGACATTGAAGCTTTCTTT.

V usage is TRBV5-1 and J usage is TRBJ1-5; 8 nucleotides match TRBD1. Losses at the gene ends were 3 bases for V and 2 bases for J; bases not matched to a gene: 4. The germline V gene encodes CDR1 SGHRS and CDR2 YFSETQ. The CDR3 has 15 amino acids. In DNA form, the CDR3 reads TGCGCCAGCAGCTACGGACAGGGTGGCAATCAGCCCCAGCATTTT. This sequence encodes CASSYGQGGNQPQHF.

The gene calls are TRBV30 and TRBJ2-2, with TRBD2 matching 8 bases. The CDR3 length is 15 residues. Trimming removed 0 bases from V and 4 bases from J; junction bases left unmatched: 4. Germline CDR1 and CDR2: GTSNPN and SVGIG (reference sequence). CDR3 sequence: CAWSVKREGTGELFF. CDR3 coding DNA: TGTGCCTGGAGTGTAAAACGGGAGGGCACCGGGGAGCTGTTTTTT.

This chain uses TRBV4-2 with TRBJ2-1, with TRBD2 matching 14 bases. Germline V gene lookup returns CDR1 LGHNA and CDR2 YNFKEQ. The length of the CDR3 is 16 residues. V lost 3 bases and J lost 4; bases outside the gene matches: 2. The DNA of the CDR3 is TGTGCCAGCAGCCAGGGACTAGCGGGAGCATACAATGAGCAGTTCTTC. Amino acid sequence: CASSQGLAGAYNEQFF.

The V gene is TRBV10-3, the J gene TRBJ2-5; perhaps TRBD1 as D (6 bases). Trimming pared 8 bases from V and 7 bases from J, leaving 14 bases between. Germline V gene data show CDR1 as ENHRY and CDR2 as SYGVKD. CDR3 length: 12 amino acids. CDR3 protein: CAIGQGRGTQYF. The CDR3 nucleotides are TGTGCCATCGGGCAGGGGCGAGGGACCCAGTACTTC.

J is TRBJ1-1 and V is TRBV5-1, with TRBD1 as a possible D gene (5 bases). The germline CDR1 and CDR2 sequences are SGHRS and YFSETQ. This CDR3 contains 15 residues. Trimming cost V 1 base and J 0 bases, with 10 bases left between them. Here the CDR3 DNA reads TGCGCCAGCAGCTTGACAGGCCGGATGAACACTGAAGCTTTCTTT. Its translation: CASSLTGRMNTEAFF.

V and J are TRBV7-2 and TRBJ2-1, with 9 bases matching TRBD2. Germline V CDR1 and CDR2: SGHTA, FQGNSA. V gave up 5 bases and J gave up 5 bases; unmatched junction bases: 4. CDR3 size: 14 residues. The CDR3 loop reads CASSLIAGDNEQFF. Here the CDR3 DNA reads TGTGCCAGCAGCCTTATAGCGGGGGACAATGAGCAGTTCTTC.